The clone carrying this T cell receptor (beta chain) was detected only a few times. Its target is not known. In building TCR beta libraries, iRepertoire HTBI primers were used together with Arm-PCR of CDR3 regions. TCRdb passed the multiplex PCR reads through MiXCR, listing each CDR3 protein once. The sample has about 440,000 distinct CDR3 sequences, around 14% seen once. There are 14 residues in the CDR3. Between the trimmed V and J ends, which lost 5 bases and 8 bases, there was a span of 15 bases. CDR1 MGHRA and CDR2 YSYEKL come from the germline V gene. This sample is drawn from a study of regulatory T cells in long-lasting Graves disease. The study, taken as a whole, reports: The study found persistent patients shared more public clonotypes (roughly 2,500) than new patients (around 870).

Time point specified: newly diagnosed GD, antithyroid drugs for less than 3 months. PBMC RNA was the source of the TCR library. The sample was also reused in another study, on T cells in Graves' hyperthyroidism and ophthalmopathy. This second study notes: In the analysis, a 13 V-J model separated ophthalmopathy from stable hyperthyroidism.

This clonotype originated in a woman aged 25-40 years with Graves disease. The rearrangement links TRBV4-1 to TRBJ1-4; D gene uncertain. This specimen was peripheral blood mononuclear cells (PBMCs), taken at new diagnosis, from a patient treated with antithyroid drugs. This CDR3 reads CASSNRASGEKLFF. The CDR3 bases are TGCGCCAGCAGCAATCGAGCCTCTGGGGAAAAACTGTTTTTT.